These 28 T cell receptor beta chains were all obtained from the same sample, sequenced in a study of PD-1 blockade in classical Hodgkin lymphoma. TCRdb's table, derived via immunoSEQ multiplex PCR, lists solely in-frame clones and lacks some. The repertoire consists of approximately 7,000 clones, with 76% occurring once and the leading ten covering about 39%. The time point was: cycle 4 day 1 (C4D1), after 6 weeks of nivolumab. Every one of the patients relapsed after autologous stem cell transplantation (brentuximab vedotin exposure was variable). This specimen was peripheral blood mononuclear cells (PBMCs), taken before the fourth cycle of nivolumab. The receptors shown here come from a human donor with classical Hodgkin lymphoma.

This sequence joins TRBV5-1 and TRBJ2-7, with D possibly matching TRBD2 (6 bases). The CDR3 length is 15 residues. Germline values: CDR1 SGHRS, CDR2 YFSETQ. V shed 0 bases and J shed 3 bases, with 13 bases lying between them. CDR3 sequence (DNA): TGCGCCAGCAGCTTGGGGGGAGGAAAGGGCTACGAGCAGTACTTC. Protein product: CASSLGGGKGYEQYF.

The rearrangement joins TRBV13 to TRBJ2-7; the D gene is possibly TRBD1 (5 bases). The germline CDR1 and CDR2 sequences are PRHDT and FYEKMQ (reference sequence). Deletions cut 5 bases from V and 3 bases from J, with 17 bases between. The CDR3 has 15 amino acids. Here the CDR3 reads CASSVKGAWGYEQYF. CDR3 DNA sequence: TGTGCCAGCAGCGTAAAAGGGGCGTGGGGCTACGAGCAGTACTTC.

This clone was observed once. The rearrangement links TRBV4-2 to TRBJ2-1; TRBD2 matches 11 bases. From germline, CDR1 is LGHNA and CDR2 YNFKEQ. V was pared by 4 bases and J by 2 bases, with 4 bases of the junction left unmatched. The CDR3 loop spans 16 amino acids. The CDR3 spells CASSRLAGGTYNEQFF. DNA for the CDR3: TGTGCCAGCAGCCGCTTAGCGGGAGGGACCTACAATGAGCAGTTCTTC.

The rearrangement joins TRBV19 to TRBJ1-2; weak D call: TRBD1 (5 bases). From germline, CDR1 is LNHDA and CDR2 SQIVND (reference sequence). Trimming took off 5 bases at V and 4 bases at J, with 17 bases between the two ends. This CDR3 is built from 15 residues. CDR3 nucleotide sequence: TGTGCCAGTAGTCAAGACAGAACCTACACCTATGGCTACACCTTC. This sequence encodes CASSQDRTYTYGYTF.

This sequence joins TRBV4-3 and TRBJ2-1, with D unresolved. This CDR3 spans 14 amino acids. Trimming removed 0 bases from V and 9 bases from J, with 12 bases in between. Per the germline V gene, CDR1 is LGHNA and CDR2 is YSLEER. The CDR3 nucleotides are TGCGCCAGCAGCCAAGAAGCCTTATGGGGTGAGCAGTTCTTC. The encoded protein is CASSQEALWGEQFF.

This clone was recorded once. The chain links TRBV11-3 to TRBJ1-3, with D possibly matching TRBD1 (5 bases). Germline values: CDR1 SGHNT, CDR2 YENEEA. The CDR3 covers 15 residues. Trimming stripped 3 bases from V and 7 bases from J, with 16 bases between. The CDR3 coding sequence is TGTGCCAGCAGCTTGTGGGACCTCCCGGCGAACACCATATATTTT. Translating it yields CASSLWDLPANTIYF.

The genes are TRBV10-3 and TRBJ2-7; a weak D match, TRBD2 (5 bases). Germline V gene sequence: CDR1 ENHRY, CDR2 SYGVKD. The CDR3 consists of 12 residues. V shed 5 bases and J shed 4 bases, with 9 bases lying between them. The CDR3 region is CAISSGLYEQYF. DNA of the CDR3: TGTGCCATCAGTAGTGGACTTTACGAGCAGTACTTC.

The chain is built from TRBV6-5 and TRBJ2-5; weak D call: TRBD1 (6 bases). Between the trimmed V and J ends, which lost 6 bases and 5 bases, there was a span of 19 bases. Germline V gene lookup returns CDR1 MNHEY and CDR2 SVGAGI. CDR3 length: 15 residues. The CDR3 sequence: CASSPGSGVWETQYF. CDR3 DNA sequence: TGTGCCAGCAGCCCGGGATCAGGGGTTTGGGAGACCCAGTACTTC.

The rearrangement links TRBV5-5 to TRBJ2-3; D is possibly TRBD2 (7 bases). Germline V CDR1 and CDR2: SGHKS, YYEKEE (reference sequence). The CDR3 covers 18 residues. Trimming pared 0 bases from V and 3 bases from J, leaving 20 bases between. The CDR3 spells CASSLAAGAGSRTDTQYF. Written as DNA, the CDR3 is TGTGCCAGCAGCTTGGCCGCGGGGGCGGGCAGTAGGACAGATACGCAGTATTTT.

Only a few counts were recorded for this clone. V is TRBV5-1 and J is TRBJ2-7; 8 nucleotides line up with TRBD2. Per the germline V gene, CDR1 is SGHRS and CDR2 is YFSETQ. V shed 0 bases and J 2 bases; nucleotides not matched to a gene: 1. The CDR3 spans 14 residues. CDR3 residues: CASSLVAGTYEQYF. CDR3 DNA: TGCGCCAGCAGCTTGGTAGCGGGAACCTACGAGCAGTACTTC.

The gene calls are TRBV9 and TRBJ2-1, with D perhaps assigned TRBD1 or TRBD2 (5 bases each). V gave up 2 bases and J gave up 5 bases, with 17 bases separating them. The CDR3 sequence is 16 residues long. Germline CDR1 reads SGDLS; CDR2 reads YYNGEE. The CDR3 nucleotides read TGTGCCAGCAGCGTCTGGGGGATTAACAAGGACAATGAGCAGTTCTTC. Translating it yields CASSVWGINKDNEQFF.

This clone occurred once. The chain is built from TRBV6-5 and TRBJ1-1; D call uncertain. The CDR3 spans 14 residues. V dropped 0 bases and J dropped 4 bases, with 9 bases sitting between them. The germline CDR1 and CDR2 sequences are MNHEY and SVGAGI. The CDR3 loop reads CASSYSRPITEAFF. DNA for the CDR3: TGTGCCAGCAGTTACTCTCGCCCGATCACTGAAGCTTTCTTT.

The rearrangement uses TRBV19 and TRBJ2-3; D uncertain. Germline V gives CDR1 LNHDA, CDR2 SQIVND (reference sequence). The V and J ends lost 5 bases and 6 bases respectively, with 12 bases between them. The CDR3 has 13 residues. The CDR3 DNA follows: TGTGCCAGTAGTCCCCCTGGGGTGGATACGCAGTATTTT. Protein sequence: CASSPPGVDTQYF.

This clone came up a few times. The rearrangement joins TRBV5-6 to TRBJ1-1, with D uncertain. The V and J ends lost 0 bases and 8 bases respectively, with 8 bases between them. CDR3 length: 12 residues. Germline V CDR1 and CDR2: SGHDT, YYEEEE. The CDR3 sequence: CASSLGNLEAFF. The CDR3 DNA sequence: TGTGCCAGCAGCTTGGGGAATCTCGAAGCTTTCTTT.

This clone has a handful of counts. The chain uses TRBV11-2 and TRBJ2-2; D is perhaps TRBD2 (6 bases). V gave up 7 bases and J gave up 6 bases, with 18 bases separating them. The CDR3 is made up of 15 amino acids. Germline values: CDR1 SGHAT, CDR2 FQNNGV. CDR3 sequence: CASIPGTHRAGELFF. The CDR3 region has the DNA TGTGCCAGCATCCCAGGGACTCATAGGGCCGGGGAGCTGTTTTTT. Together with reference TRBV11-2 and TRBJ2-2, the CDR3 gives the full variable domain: EAGVAQSPRYKIIEKRQSVAFWCNPISGHATLYWYQQILGQGPKLLIQFQNNGVVDDSQLPKDRFSAERLKGVDSTLKIQPAKLEDSAVYLCASIPGTHRAGELFFGEGSRLTVL.

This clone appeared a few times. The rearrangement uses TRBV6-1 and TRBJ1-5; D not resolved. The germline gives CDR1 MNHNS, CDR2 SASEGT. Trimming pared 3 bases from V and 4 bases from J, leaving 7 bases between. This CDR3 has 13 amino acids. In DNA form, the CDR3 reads TGTGCCAGCAGTGATTTTTTGAATCAGCCCCAGCATTTT. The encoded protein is CASSDFLNQPQHF.

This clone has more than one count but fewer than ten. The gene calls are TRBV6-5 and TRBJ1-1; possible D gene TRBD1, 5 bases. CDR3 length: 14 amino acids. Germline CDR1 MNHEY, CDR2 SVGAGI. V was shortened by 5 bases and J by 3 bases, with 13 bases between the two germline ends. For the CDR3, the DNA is TGTGCCAGCAGTCCGCCGGGGGAATACACTGAAGCTTTCTTT. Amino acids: CASSPPGEYTEAFF.

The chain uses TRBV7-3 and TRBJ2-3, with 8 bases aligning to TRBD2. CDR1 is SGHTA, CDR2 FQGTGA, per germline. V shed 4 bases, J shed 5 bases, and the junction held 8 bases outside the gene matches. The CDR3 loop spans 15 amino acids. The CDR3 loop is CASSSGLDLGDTQYF. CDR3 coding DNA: TGTGCCAGCAGCTCGGGACTAGACCTAGGAGATACGCAGTATTTT.

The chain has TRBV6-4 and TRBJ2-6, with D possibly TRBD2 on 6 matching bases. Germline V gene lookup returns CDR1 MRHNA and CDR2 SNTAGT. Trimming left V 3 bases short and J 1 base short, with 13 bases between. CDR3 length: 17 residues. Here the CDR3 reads CASSEGGVLSGANVLTF. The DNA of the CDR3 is TGTGCCAGCAGTGAGGGGGGTGTTCTTTCTGGGGCCAACGTCCTGACTTTC.

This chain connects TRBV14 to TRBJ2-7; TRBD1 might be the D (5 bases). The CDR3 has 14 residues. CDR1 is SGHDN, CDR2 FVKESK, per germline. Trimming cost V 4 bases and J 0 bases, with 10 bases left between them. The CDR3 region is CASSPKGFSYEQYF. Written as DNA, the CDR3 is TGTGCCAGCAGCCCTAAGGGGTTCTCCTACGAGCAGTACTTC.

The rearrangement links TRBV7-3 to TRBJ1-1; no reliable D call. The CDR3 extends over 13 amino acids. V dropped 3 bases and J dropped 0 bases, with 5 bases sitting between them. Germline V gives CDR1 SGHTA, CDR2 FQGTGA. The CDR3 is CASSFEMNTEAFF. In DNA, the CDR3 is TGTGCCAGCAGCTTTGAAATGAACACTGAAGCTTTCTTT.

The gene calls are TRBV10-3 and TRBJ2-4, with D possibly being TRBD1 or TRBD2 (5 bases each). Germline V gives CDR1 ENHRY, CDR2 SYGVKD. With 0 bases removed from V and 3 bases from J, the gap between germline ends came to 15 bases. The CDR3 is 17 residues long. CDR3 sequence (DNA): TGTGCCATCAGTGAGTCGTTCGCAGGGAGTGTCAAAAACATTCAGTACTTC. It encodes CAISESFAGSVKNIQYF.

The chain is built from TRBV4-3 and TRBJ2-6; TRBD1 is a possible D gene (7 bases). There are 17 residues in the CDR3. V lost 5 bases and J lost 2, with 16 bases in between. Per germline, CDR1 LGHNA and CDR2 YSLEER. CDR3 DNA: TGCGCCAGCAGCAGACAGGGAGGACTGCCTGGGGCCAACGTCCTGACTTTC. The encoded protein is CASSRQGGLPGANVLTF.

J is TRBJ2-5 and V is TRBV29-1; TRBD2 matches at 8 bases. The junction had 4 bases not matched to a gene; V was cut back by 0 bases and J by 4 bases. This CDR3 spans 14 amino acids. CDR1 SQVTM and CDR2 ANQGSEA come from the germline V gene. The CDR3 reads CSVEDYGGGETQYF. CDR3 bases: TGCAGCGTTGAAGATTACGGGGGGGGAGAGACCCAGTACTTC. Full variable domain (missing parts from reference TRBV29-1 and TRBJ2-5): SAVISQKPSRDICQRGTSLTIQCQVDSQVTMMFWYRQQPGQSLTLIATANQGSEATYESGFVIDKFPISRPNLTFSTLTVSNMSPEDSSIYLCSVEDYGGGETQYFGPGTRLLVL.

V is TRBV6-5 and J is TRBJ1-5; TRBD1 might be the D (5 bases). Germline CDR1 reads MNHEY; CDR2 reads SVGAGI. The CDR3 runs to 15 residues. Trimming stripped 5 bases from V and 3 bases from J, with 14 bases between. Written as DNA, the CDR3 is TGTGCCAGCAGTCAAGACAGCCGAAACAATCAGCCCCAGCATTTT. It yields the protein CASSQDSRNNQPQHF.

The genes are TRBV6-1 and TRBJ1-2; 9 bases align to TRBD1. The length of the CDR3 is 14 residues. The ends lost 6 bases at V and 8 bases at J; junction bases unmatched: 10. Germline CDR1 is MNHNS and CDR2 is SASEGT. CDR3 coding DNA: TGTGCCAGCAGCCCCCCGGACAGGGGAATAGGCTACACCTTC. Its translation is CASSPPDRGIGYTF.

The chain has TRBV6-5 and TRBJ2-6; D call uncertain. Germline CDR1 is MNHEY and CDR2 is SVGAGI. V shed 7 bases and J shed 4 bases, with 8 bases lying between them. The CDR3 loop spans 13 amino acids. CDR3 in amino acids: CASTPQGANVLTF. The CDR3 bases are TGTGCCAGCACCCCACAGGGGGCCAACGTCCTGACTTTC.

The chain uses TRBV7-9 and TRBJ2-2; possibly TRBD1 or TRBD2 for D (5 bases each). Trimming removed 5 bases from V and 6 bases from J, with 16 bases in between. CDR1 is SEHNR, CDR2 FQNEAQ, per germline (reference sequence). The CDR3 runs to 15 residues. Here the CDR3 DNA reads TGTGCCAGCAGCCCAAATGCCCGGGACGCCGGGGAGCTGTTTTTT. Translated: CASSPNARDAGELFF.